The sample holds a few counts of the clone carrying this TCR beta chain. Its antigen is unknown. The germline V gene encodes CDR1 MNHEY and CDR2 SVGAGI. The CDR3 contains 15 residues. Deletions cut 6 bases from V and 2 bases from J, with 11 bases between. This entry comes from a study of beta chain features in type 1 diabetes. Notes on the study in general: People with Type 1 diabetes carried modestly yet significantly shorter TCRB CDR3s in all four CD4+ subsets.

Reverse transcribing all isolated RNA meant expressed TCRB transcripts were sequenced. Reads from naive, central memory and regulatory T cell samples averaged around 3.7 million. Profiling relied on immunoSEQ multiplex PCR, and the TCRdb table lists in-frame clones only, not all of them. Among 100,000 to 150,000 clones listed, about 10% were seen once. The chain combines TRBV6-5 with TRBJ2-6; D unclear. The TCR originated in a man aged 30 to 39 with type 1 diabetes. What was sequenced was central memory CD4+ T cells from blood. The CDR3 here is CASSKYRTGANVLTF. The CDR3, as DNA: TGTGCCAGCAGCAAATACAGAACTGGGGCCAACGTCCTGACTTTC.